This T cell receptor beta chain was recovered during a study of shared clonotypes between healthy human individuals. The data were produced by immunoSEQ multiplex PCR, yet TCRdb's version contains in-frame clones alone and is incomplete. The top ten hold over 0.1% of the sample, which has 500,000 to 700,000 clones, approximately 95% seen once. CD8 cells regarded as naive lacked CD45RO, were positively chosen for CCR7, and omitted terminally differentiated effector memory CD45RA+ cells. This CDR3 region has 13 residues. CDR1 and CDR2 (germline): SEHNR, FQNEAQ (reference sequence). Germline trimming cut 1 base from V and 7 bases from J; bases unmatched to any gene: 0.

The rearrangement uses TRBV7-9 and TRBJ2-2; 7 bases map to TRBD2. The sample consisted of naive CD8+ T cells sorted from blood. The receptor's source is a woman in her twenties or thirties in good health. The CDR3 loop is CASSLVAGGELFF. Here the CDR3 DNA reads TGTGCCAGCAGCTTAGTAGCGGGCGGGGAGCTGTTTTTT.